The subject of this entry is one T cell receptor beta chain. The V gene's germline CDR1 is KGHDR and CDR2 SFDVKD. The CDR3 length is 14 residues. Between the trimmed V and J ends, which lost 5 bases and 1 base, there was a span of 8 bases. The authors' processing: Estimation of nucleated cell counts relied on the amplification of reference gene primers. The assay was immunoSEQ multiplex PCR, and TCRdb's table has in-frame clones only and misses some. For V, J and clone size, that table is used; D and trimming come from the DNA. The table includes approximately 120,000 clones, 86% detected once. The data were taken from a study of blood T cell repertoires in COVID-19. About the study: T cells, B-cell-depleted T cells, or PBMCs supplied cDNA or gDNA.

The rearrangement uses TRBV24-1 and TRBJ1-5; TRBD1 is a possible D gene (5 bases). The sequencing sample was made of peripheral blood. The sequence derives from a human donor in a cohort sampled during active COVID-19. The CDR3 region is CATSGGGSNQPQHF. The CDR3 DNA sequence: TGTGCCACCAGTGGCGGGGGAAGCAATCAGCCCCAGCATTTT.